The 26 T cell receptor beta chains reported below all come from one sample, sequenced in a study of CD8 T cells in Susac syndrome. Random hexamers served to reverse transcribe about 0.5 to 1 ug RNA. A single record per CDR3 protein comes from TCRdb applying MiXCR to the immunoSEQ multiplex PCR reads. The repertoire consists of around 140,000 distinct CDR3 sequences, with over 75% occurring once and the leading ten covering around 0.51%. The source material was CD8+ T cells from PBMCs. Every receptor here comes from a human donor with multiple sclerosis.

This clonotype was observed once. The chain joins TRBV6-6 to TRBJ1-5, with 7 bases lining up with TRBD1. The germline V gene has CDR1 MNHNY and CDR2 SVGAGI (reference sequence). The CDR3 loop spans 15 amino acids. V lost 5 bases and J lost 7; bases outside the gene matches: 11. CDR3 sequence: CASSPLDRAGQPQHF. CDR3 in DNA: TGTGCCAGCAGTCCCCTCGACAGGGCGGGACAGCCCCAGCATTTT.

The chain is built from TRBV24-1 and TRBJ2-2; 10 bases fit TRBD2. Germline V gene lookup returns CDR1 KGHDR and CDR2 SFDVKD. V shed 3 bases and J 4 bases; nucleotides not matched to a gene: 4. The CDR3 covers 16 residues. CDR3: CATSDRTSGGTGELFF. In nucleotides, the CDR3 is TGTGCCACCAGTGATCGGACTAGCGGAGGCACCGGGGAGCTGTTTTTT.

In nucleotides, the CDR3 is TGTGCCAGCAGCTTACCGGGACTAGCTGTGGGCTACGAGCAGTACTTC. It specifies CASSLPGLAVGYEQYF. The chain joins TRBV7-9 to TRBJ2-7, with TRBD2 matching over 9 bases. The J segment lost 3 bases and the V segment lost 2 bases, leaving 8 bases of the junction unmatched. The CDR3 extends over 16 amino acids. The germline V gene encodes CDR1 SEHNR and CDR2 FQNEAQ (reference sequence).

This clonotype has more than one count but fewer than ten. This rearrangement joins TRBV4-1 to TRBJ2-7; 7 bases are a match to TRBD1. The CDR3 is 16 amino acids. CDR1 MGHRA and CDR2 YSYEKL come from the germline V gene. V dropped 4 bases and J dropped 0; count of bases not matched to a gene: 9. CDR3 in DNA: TGCGCCAGCAGCCTACGGGACAGAATTAGCTCCTACGAGCAGTACTTC. This encodes CASSLRDRISSYEQYF.

CDR3 nucleotides: TGTGCCACCAGCTACGCATCGGGGGAGCTGTTTTTT. Its protein is CATSYASGELFF. J is TRBJ2-2 and V is TRBV24-1, with D unresolved. There are 12 residues in the CDR3. Germline lookup yields CDR1 KGHDR and CDR2 SFDVKD. V lost 7 bases and J lost 8, with 10 bases in between.

The chain recombines TRBV3-1 with TRBJ1-2; 10 nucleotides match TRBD1. This CDR3 is built from 14 residues. After removal of 1 base from V and 6 bases from J, the junction contained 2 bases not matched to a gene. CDR1 is LGHDT and CDR2 is YNNKEL in the germline V gene (reference sequence). CDR3 DNA: TGTGCCAGCAGCCAAGTAGGGACAGGGGATGGCTACACCTTC. Its protein product is CASSQVGTGDGYTF. The whole variable domain, remainder taken from reference TRBV3-1 and TRBJ1-2, is DTAVSQTPKYLVTQMGNDKSIKCEQNLGHDTMYWYKQDSKKFLKIMFSYNNKELIINETVPNRFSPKSPDKAHLNLHINSLELGDSAVYFCASSQVGTGDGYTFGSGTRLTVV.

The CDR3 loop reads CASSWGRGLREGRNEQFF. The CDR3 region has the DNA TGCGCCAGCAGCTGGGGTAGGGGGCTGCGGGAGGGCCGCAATGAGCAGTTCTTC. The J gene is TRBJ2-1, the V gene TRBV5-1; 9 bases align to TRBD2. In germline, CDR1 is SGHRS, CDR2 YFSETQ. The junction had 16 bases not matched to a gene; V was cut back by 3 bases and J by 6 bases. CDR3 length equals 18 residues.

This chain uses TRBV7-2 with TRBJ1-6, with D uncertain. The ends were cut back, 0 bases at V and 0 bases at J, with 9 bases in the middle. CDR3 size: 17 residues. CDR1 is SGHTA and CDR2 is FQGNSA in the germline V gene. CDR3 bases: TGTGCCAGCAGCTTAGCTGGACTGAGCTCCTATAATTCACCCCTCCACTTT. As protein: CASSLAGLSSYNSPLHF.

The chain joins TRBV7-9 to TRBJ1-4, with 8 bases lining up with TRBD1. From germline, CDR1 is SEHNR and CDR2 FQNEAQ (reference sequence). V lost 4 bases, J lost 5 bases, and 3 bases stayed unmatched. The CDR3 consists of 14 residues. The CDR3 DNA is TGTGCCAGCAGCTCCGGGACAGGCAATGAAAAACTGTTTTTT. It encodes CASSSGTGNEKLFF.

The chain is built from TRBV2 and TRBJ1-5; D call uncertain. This CDR3 spans 17 amino acids. Germline V lookup: CDR1 SNHLY, CDR2 FYNNEI. Trimming cost V 2 bases and J 5 bases, with 19 bases left between them. The CDR3 region has the DNA TGTGCCAGCAGTGAATCGCACCGGAAGGCCCCACATCAGCCCCAGCATTTT. Its translation: CASSESHRKAPHQPQHF.

The chain couples TRBV29-1 to TRBJ1-1; D is ambiguous. The germline CDR1 and CDR2 sequences are SQVTM and ANQGSEA. CDR3 length equals 14 residues. Trimming stripped 1 base from V and 9 bases from J, with 18 bases between. The CDR3 region is CSVEARRAPNKAFF. The CDR3, as DNA: TGCAGCGTTGAAGCCAGGAGGGCTCCAAATAAAGCTTTCTTT.

This clonotype has a single count. The V and J genes are TRBV27 and TRBJ2-1; 12 nucleotides line up with TRBD2. V lost 5 bases and J lost 10; bases outside the gene matches: 6. Germline lookup yields CDR1 MNHEY and CDR2 SMNVEV (reference sequence). The CDR3 runs 14 residues. In DNA form, the CDR3 reads TGTGCCAGCAGTCAAGGGACTAGCGGGTCCGAGCAGTTCTTC. Translation gives CASSQGTSGSEQFF.

DNA for the CDR3: TGTGCCAGCAGCCAGGAAAGATCAGGGGTTGATGAGCAGTTCTTC. Protein: CASSQERSGVDEQFF. This chain joins TRBV3-1 and TRBJ2-1, with a possible D match to TRBD1 (6 bases). CDR1 and CDR2 from the germline V gene are LGHDT and YNNKEL (reference sequence). Trimming took 3 bases from V and 8 from J, leaving 17 bases between them. The CDR3 totals 15 residues.

The chain is built from TRBV6-5 and TRBJ2-3, with D tentatively TRBD1 (6 bases). Germline lookup yields CDR1 MNHEY and CDR2 SVGAGI. Deletions cut 4 bases from V and 2 bases from J, with 16 bases between. The length of the CDR3 is 16 residues. The CDR3 protein is CASSFHREGFTDTQYF. As DNA, the CDR3 is TGTGCCAGCAGTTTCCACAGGGAAGGGTTCACAGATACGCAGTATTTT.

The rearrangement joins TRBV6-2 or TRBV6-3 to TRBJ1-3; possible D gene TRBD1, 5 bases. Germline V gene lookup returns CDR1 MNHEY and CDR2 SVGEGT. The CDR3 loop spans 15 amino acids. V shed 7 bases and J shed 4 bases, with 17 bases lying between them. The CDR3 nucleotides read TGTGCCAGCACCGGGACGTACTCTTTCGGAAACACCATATATTTT. This gives the protein CASTGTYSFGNTIYF.

This chain connects TRBV6-6 to TRBJ2-4; 7 nucleotides align to TRBD1. V was pared by 5 bases and J by 7 bases, with 8 bases of the junction left unmatched. This CDR3 has 14 residues. In germline, CDR1 is MNHNY, CDR2 SVGAGI (reference sequence). The DNA of the CDR3 is TGTGCCAGCAGTATCGACAGGGTGCTTAACATTCAGTACTTC. Translation gives CASSIDRVLNIQYF.

The chain couples TRBV7-9 to TRBJ2-3, with a tentative D call TRBD2 (5 bases). The germline V gene encodes CDR1 SEHNR and CDR2 FQNEAQ (reference sequence). The V and J ends lost 5 bases and 4 bases respectively, with 10 bases between them. The CDR3 contains 13 residues. This CDR3 reads CASSPEAADTQYF. The CDR3 coding sequence is TGTGCCAGCAGCCCGGAGGCGGCAGATACGCAGTATTTT. Full variable domain (missing parts from reference TRBV7-9 and TRBJ2-3): DTGVSQNPRHKITKRGQNVTFRCDPISEHNRLYWYRQTLGQGPEFLTYFQNEAQLEKSRLLSDRFSAERPKGSFSTLEIQRTEQGDSAMYLCASSPEAADTQYFGPGTRLTVL.

The rearrangement uses TRBV5-1 and TRBJ2-3; D gene uncertain. Looked up from germline, CDR1 is SGHRS and CDR2 is YFSETQ. This CDR3 is built from 18 residues. V lost 0 bases to trimming and J lost 0 bases, with 17 bases between them. The chain's CDR3 is CASSLAGFFTASTDTQYF. The CDR3 region has the DNA TGCGCCAGCAGCTTGGCCGGTTTTTTTACAGCTAGCACAGATACGCAGTATTTT. The full variable domain, completed using reference TRBV5-1 and TRBJ2-3, is KAGVTQTPRYLIKTRGQQVTLSCSPISGHRSVSWYQQTPGQGLQFLFEYFSETQRNKGNFPGRFSGRQFSNSRSEMNVSTLELGDSALYLCASSLAGFFTASTDTQYFGPGTRLTVL.

The V and J genes are TRBV28 and TRBJ2-7; D may be TRBD1 (5 bases). The CDR3 is 13 amino acids. The V gene's germline CDR1 is MDHEN and CDR2 SYDVKM. Trimming took 10 bases from V and 3 from J, leaving 16 bases between them. CDR3 bases: TGTGCCAACAGCCAATTCGACAGCTACGAGCAGTACTTC. Translation: CANSQFDSYEQYF.

The chain's CDR3 is CASSAGTSGGLNEQFF. The CDR3 region has the DNA TGTGCCAGCAGTGCCGGTACTAGCGGGGGTCTCAATGAGCAGTTCTTC. The gene calls are TRBV27 and TRBJ2-1, with 11 bases aligning to TRBD2. The CDR3 loop spans 16 amino acids. The V gene end was trimmed by 5 bases and the J gene end by 6 bases; junction bases not matched to a gene: 9. Per the germline V gene, CDR1 is MNHEY and CDR2 is SMNVEV (reference sequence).

The rearrangement links TRBV9 to TRBJ1-2; possibly TRBD1 for D (5 bases). CDR3 size: 13 residues. Trimming stripped 2 bases from V and 7 bases from J, with 12 bases between. The germline gives CDR1 SGDLS, CDR2 YYNGEE. The CDR3 region has the DNA TGTGCCAGCAGCGTCTACGGGGGGAGTGGCTACACCTTC. Protein: CASSVYGGSGYTF.

This clonotype turned up a few times. The V and J genes are TRBV27 and TRBJ1-1, with TRBD1 matching over 8 bases. V shed 0 bases and J 1 base; nucleotides not matched to a gene: 1. Germline CDR1 MNHEY, CDR2 SMNVEV (reference sequence). The CDR3 runs 15 residues. Here the CDR3 DNA reads TGTGCCAGCAGTTTATCGACAGGGGCGAACACTGAAGCTTTCTTT. It specifies CASSLSTGANTEAFF.

The chain uses TRBV30 and TRBJ1-1, with unresolved D. This CDR3 is 12 amino acids long. In germline, CDR1 is GTSNPN, CDR2 SVGIG (reference sequence). The V gene lost 0 bases and the J gene lost 6 bases, with 8 bases spanning the gap. In DNA form, the CDR3 reads TGTGCCTGGAGTGTATGGGATTCTGAAGCTTTCTTT. Translation: CAWSVWDSEAFF. Drawing the rest from reference TRBV30 and TRBJ1-1, the complete variable domain is SQTIHQWPATLVQPVGSPLSLECTVEGTSNPNLYWYRQAAGRGLQLLFYSVGIGQISSEVPQNLSASRPQDRQFILSSKKLLLSDSGFYLCAWSVWDSEAFFGQGTRLTVV.

The V gene is TRBV27, the J gene TRBJ2-7; TRBD1 agrees at 7 bases. This CDR3 contains 13 residues. With 4 bases clipped from V and 0 bases from J, the junction kept 0 bases outside the gene matches. Germline CDR1 is MNHEY and CDR2 is SMNVEV (reference sequence). This CDR3 is CASSWTGSYEQYV. In nucleotides, the CDR3 is TGTGCCAGCAGTTGGACAGGCTCCTACGAGCAGTACGTC.

V is TRBV6-5 and J is TRBJ1-2, with 10 bases identical to TRBD1. V trimming: 0 bases; J trimming: 4 bases; junction bases outside the gene matches: 5. This CDR3 is built from 16 residues. CDR1 and CDR2 from the germline V gene are MNHEY and SVGAGI. The DNA of the CDR3 is TGTGCCAGCAGTTACTCGACAGGGGGCGGGCTCTATGGCTACACCTTC. This gives the protein CASSYSTGGGLYGYTF.

The chain is built from TRBV5-4 and TRBJ2-7, with 7 bases identical to TRBD2. Germline-derived CDR1 and CDR2 are SGHNT and YYREEE (reference sequence). The CDR3 totals 13 residues. V was clipped by 2 bases and J by 5 bases; unmatched bases: 4. In DNA, the CDR3 is TGTGCCAGCAGCTTCGGGAGGTCCCACGAGCAGTACGTC. As protein: CASSFGRSHEQYV.